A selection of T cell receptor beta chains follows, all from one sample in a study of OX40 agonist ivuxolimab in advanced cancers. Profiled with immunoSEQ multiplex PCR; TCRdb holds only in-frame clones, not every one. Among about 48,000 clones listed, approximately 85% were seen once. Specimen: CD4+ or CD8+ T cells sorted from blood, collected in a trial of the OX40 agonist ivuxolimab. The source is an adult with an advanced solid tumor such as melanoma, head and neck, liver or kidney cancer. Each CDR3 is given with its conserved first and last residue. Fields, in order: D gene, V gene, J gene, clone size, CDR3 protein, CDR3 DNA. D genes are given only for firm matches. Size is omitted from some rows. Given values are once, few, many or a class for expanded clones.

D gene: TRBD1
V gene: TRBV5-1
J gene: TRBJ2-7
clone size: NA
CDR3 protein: CASSPGTGAYEQYF
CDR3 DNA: TGCGCCAGCAGCCCCGGGACAGGGGCCTACGAGCAGTACTTC

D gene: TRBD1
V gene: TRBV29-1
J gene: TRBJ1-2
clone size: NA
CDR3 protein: CSVEEGAGGYTF
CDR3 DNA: TGCAGCGTTGAGGAGGGGGCGGGTGGCTACACCTTC

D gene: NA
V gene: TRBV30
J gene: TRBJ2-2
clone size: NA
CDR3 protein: CAWSRGTQEGTGELFF
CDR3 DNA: TGTGCCTGGAGTCGAGGAACACAGGAGGGCACCGGGGAGCTGTTTTTT

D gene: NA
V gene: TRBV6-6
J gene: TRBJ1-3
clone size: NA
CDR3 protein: CASSYPTGSGNTIYF
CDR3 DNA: TGTGCCAGCAGTTACCCGACAGGCTCTGGAAACACCATATATTTT

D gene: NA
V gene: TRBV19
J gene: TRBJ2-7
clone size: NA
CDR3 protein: CASSSARAYEQYF
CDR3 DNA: TGTGCCAGTAGTTCGGCCAGGGCCTACGAGCAGTACTTC

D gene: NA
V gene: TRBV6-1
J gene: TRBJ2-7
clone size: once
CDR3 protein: CASSEGTGATYEQYF
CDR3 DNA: TGTGCCAGCAGTGAAGGAACAGGTGCCACCTACGAGCAGTACTTC

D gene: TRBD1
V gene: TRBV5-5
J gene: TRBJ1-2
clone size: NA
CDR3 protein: CASSLTGGNYGYTF
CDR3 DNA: TGTGCCAGCAGCCTGACAGGGGGTAACTATGGCTACACCTTC

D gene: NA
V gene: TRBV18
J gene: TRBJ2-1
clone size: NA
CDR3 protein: CASSPPLEGAEQFF
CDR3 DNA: TGTGCCAGCTCACCACCCTTAGAAGGCGCTGAGCAGTTCTTC

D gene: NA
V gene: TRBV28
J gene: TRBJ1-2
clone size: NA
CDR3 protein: CALRAQGGLGGYTF
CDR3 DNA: TGTGCCCTTCGGGCCCAGGGTGGTTTGGGCGGCTACACCTTC

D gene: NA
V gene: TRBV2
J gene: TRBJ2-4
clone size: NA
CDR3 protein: CASTQGGGMNIQYF
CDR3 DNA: TGTGCCAGCACCCAGGGGGGGGGCATGAACATTCAGTACTTC

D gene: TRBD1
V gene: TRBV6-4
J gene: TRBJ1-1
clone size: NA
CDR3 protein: CASRTGARDTEAFF
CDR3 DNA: TGTGCCAGCAGGACAGGGGCGCGGGACACTGAAGCTTTCTTT

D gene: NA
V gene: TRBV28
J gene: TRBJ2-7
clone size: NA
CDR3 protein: CASSPSVRRYF
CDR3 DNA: TGTGCCAGCAGCCCCTCGGTACGGCGGTACTTC

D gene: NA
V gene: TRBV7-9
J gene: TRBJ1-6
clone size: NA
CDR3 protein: CASSPPGLENSPLHF
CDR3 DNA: TGTGCCAGCAGCCCCCCAGGGTTAGAGAATTCACCCCTCCACTTT

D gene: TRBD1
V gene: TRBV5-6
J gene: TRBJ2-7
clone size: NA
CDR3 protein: CASSLWDRGFDYEQYF
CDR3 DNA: TGTGCCAGCAGCTTGTGGGACAGAGGATTTGACTACGAGCAGTACTTC

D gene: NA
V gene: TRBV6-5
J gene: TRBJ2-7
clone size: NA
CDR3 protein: CASSPRRHEQYF
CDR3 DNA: TGTGCCAGCAGCCCGCGTCGTCACGAGCAGTACTTC

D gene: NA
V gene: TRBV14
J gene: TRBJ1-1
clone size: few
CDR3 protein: CASSLTLSNTEAFF
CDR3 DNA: TGTGCCAGCAGCCTCACTTTATCGAACACTGAAGCTTTCTTT

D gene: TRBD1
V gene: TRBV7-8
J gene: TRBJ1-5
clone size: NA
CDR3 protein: CASSSTGSDQPQHF
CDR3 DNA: TGTGCCAGCAGCTCGACAGGGTCTGATCAGCCCCAGCATTTT

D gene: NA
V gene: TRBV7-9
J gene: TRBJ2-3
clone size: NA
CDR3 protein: CASSPRDTQYF
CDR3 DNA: TGTGCCAGCAGCCCCCGAGATACGCAGTATTTT

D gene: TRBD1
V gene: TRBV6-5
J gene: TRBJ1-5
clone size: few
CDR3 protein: CASSPDRGVEQPQHF
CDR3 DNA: TGTGCCAGCAGCCCGGACAGGGGTGTGGAACAGCCCCAGCATTTT

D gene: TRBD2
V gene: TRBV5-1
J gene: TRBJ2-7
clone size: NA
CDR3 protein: CASSLERLAGNPSEQYF
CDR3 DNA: TGCGCCAGCAGCTTGGAAAGACTAGCGGGAAACCCCTCGGAGCAGTACTTC

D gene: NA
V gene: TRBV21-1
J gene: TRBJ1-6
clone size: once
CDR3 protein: CARDRPGQHSLPLHF
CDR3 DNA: TGTGCCAGGGACCGGCCGGGACAGCATTCTTTGCCCCTCCACTTT

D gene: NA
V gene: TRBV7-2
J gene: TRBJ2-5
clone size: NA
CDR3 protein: CASSSLETQYF
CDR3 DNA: TGTGCCAGCAGCTCTCTGGAGACCCAGTACTTC

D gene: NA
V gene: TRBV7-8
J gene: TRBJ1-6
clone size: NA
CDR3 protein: CASSVSSYNSPLHF
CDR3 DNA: TGTGCCAGCAGCGTCAGCTCCTATAATTCACCCCTCCACTTT

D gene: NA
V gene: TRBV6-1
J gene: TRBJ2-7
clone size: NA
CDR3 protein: CASSVLYEQYF
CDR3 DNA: TGTGCCAGCAGTGTGCTCTACGAGCAGTACTTC

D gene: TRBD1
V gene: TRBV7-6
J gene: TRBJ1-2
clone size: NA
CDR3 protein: CASSLEGQGDYGYTF
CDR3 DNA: TGTGCCAGCAGCTTAGAGGGACAGGGCGACTATGGCTACACCTTC

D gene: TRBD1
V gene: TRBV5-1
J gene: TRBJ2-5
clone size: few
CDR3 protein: CASSLGQGGETQYF
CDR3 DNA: TGCGCCAGCAGCTTGGGACAGGGGGGAGAGACCCAGTACTTC

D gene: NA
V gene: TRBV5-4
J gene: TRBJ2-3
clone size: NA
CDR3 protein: CASSFDGLADTDTQYF
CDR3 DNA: TGTGCCAGCAGCTTTGACGGGCTAGCCGACACAGATACGCAGTATTTT

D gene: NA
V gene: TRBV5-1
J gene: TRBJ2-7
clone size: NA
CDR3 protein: CASSLGGAAYEQYF
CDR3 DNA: TGCGCCAGCAGCTTGGGAGGAGCGGCCTACGAGCAGTACTTC

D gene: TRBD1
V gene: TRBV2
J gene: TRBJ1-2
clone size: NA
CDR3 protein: CASRIDTGAGGYTF
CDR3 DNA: TGTGCCAGCCGAATCGATACAGGGGCCGGGGGCTACACCTTC

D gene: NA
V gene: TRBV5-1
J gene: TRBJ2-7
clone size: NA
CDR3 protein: CASSLSAPTHEQYF
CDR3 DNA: TGCGCCAGCAGCTTGTCGGCACCCACCCACGAGCAGTACTTC

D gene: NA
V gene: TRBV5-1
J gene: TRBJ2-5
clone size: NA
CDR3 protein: CASSEGGGETQYF
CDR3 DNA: TGCGCCAGCTCCGAGGGGGGAGGGGAGACCCAGTACTTC

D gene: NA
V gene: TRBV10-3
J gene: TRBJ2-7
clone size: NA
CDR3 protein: CAISASSGGYEQYF
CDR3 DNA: TGTGCCATCAGTGCTTCAAGCGGAGGTTACGAGCAGTACTTC

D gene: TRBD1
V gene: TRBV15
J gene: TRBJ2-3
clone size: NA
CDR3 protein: CATSRDQREGGQDTQYF
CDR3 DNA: TGTGCCACCAGCAGAGATCAAAGGGAAGGGGGCCAAGATACGCAGTATTTT

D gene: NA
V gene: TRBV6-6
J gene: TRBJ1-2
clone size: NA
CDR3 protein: CASTLTGGYGYTF
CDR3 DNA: TGTGCCAGCACTTTGACAGGAGGCTATGGCTACACCTTC

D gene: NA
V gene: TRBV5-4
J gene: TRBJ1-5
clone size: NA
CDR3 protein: CASSFAGGNQPQHF
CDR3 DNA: TGTGCCAGCAGCTTCGCAGGAGGGAATCAGCCCCAGCATTTT

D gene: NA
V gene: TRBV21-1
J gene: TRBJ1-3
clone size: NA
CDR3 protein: CASSKVKRSGNTIYF
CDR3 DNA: TGTGCCAGCAGCAAAGTGAAGAGGTCTGGAAACACCATATATTTT